This T cell receptor beta chain was captured in a study of OX40 agonist ivuxolimab in advanced cancers. Context from the whole study: The costimulatory receptor OX40 (CD134) was targeted by ivuxolimab, a fully human IgG2 agonistic monoclonal antibody. Intravenous ivuxolimab was administered to patients every 2 weeks at six dose levels: 0.01, 0.1, 0.3, 1.5, 3 and 10 mg/kg. Of the 50 or so patients in dose escalation, some 20 had hepatocellular carcinoma, about 15 had melanoma, 9 had renal cell carcinoma and 9 had head and neck cancer. In the dose-escalation cohort, roughly 82% of patients were male, and the mean age was approximately 60 years with a range of about 20 to 90. Prior anti-PD-1, anti-PD-L1 or anti-CTLA-4 therapy was permitted, and checkpoint inhibitors had been received by around 40% of dose-escalation patients. Partial responses occurred in three dose-escalation patients, of whom one had hepatocellular carcinoma and two had cutaneous melanoma. Peripheral TCRbeta sequencing was intended to test whether TCR sequence diversity was altered and clonal T-cell expansion was caused by ivuxolimab. The monotherapy dose-escalation portion (N of about 50 patients) of the phase I ivuxolimab trial is reported in the paper.

Study-level results and caveats: At doses from 0.1 to 3.0 mg/kg, clonal expansion was seen in both CD4+ and CD8+ blood T cells between baseline and week 6. Antigen specificity was not determined for the clonally expanded peripheral T cells. In the 0.1-3.0 mg/kg groups, partial responders were among the patients with the lowest normalized peripheral clonal expansion, particularly in CD8+ T cells. On average, CD8+ T cells showed more expanded clones than CD4+ T cells after ivuxolimab. Low levels of normalized T-cell clonal expansion were also seen in some nonresponding patients.

For sequencing of the TCRbeta CDR3 region, genomic DNA was extracted from the sorted cells. The immunoSEQ Assay was used for sequencing of TCRbeta CDR3 regions. The clones in this table, taken by TCRdb from immuneACCESS, are in-frame only. Not every clone is retained; where verified, under half of the shortfall comes from an unresolved V gene, and the cause of the rest is unknown. For this sample there are tens of thousands of clones; 87% appear just once. Together, the top ten hold about 25% of the sample. As for this clone: The antigen it binds to is not known. The sample holds no much larger clone one base away, and base qualities are not on file.

CDR1 SGHRS and CDR2 YFSETQ are derived from the germline V gene. V sheds 1 base and J sheds 2 bases, leaving 16 bases between their ends. From the cysteine up to the phenylalanine, the CDR3 has a length of 17 residues. Left in the record is the CDR3 DNA by itself, 51 bases read in frame from the first base. The trial excluded patients who had a history of autoimmune disease or were on systemic immunosuppression. In every dose cohort, peripheral blood was drawn for TCR sequencing at baseline, cycle 4 day 1, and cycle 7 day 1. Samples came from an open-label, multicenter, first-in-human phase I dose-escalation trial of ivuxolimab. Adults with locally advanced or metastatic head and neck squamous cell, hepatocellular, melanoma or renal cell carcinoma were enrolled in the trial. CD4+ and CD8+ T cells were sorted separately from peripheral blood before TCR sequencing.

This receptor was taken from an adult with an advanced solid tumor such as melanoma, head and neck, liver or kidney cancer. The source material was CD4+ or CD8+ T cells sorted from blood, sampled in a trial of the OX40 agonist ivuxolimab. The rearranged chain carries TRBV5-1 and TRBJ2-1; no confident D gene assignment can be made. The sequence in DNA is TGCGCCAGCAGCTTGCTCGCCGCGAGCGTCACCTACAATGAGCAGTTCTTC. Its product reads: CASSLLAASVTYNEQFF.